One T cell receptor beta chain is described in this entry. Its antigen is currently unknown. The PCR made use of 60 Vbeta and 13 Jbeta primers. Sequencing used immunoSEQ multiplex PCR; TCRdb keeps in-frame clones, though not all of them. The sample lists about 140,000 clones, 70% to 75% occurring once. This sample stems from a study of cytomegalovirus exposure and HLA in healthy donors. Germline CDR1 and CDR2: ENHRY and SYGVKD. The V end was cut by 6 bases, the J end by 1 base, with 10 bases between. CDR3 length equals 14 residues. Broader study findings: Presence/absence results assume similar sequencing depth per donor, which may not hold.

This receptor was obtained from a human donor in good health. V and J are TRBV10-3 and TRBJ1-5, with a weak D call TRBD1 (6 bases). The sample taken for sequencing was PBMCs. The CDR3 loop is CAISTGQSNQPQHF. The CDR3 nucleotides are TGTGCCATCAGCACAGGGCAAAGCAATCAGCCCCAGCATTTT.